This T cell receptor beta chain was sequenced during a study of a mutant IDH1 vaccine in newly diagnosed glioma. About the research overall: Onset of vaccination occurred 4-6 weeks following radiotherapy alone, or with temozolomide cycles. Pretreatment consisted of radiotherapy, temozolomide, or both, with most receiving both.

V gave up 7 bases and J gave up 0 bases, with 9 bases separating them. The CDR3 totals 13 residues. Looked up from germline, CDR1 is SQVTM and CDR2 is ANQGSEA. As for time point: week 47, end of study. A 20-mer mutant IDH1 peptide at 300 ug was injected subcutaneously with topical imiquimod. In regard to this clone: Its specificity is unknown.

Using immunoSEQ multiplex PCR, the repertoire was profiled, and TCRdb retains in-frame clones only, with some absent. The profile shows fewer than 55,000 clones, almost 65% of them singletons. The receptor comes from a man between 35 and 55 years old with glioma. Some clones in this sample may be carry-over from other donors' samples. The sample was peripheral blood mononuclear cells (PBMCs), taken from a glioma patient whose treatment included an IDH1 peptide vaccine. This chain links TRBV29-1 with TRBJ1-4; D is possibly TRBD1 (5 bases). The CDR3 spells CSAMGATNEKLFF. DNA for the CDR3: TGCAGCGCCATGGGGGCAACTAATGAAAAACTGTTTTTT. The full variable domain, its missing parts supplied by reference TRBV29-1 and TRBJ1-4, is SAVISQKPSRDICQRGTSLTIQCQVDSQVTMMFWYRQQPGQSLTLIATANQGSEATYESGFVIDKFPISRPNLTFSTLTVSNMSPEDSSIYLCSAMGATNEKLFFGSGTQLSVL.